Here is one T cell receptor (beta chain) with its context. The target of this receptor is not known. No much larger clonotype is one base removed from it; base qualities were not supplied. RNA was extracted using the RNeasy kit, and roughly 0.5 to 1 ug of the RNA was reverse transcribed with random hexamers. The immunoSEQ multiplex PCR assay, covering 54 Vbeta and 13 Jbeta segments, was used to amplify TCR beta CDR3 regions. Bias from PCR amplification was corrected by using a synthetic template baseline for primer optimization and for computational correction. The source study handled its data this way. Only productive sequences were kept, with reads annotated to V, D and J genes according to IMGT and analyzed in immunoSEQ Analyzer. Clonality was calculated as one minus the Shannon entropy normalized by log2 of the number of productive unique sequences. Public and private clones were assessed among the 100 most prevalent clones of each patient and control. Clones were defined as Susac-specific when absent from the healthy and MS cohorts, from about 970 published viral clones and from other ImmuneACCESS disease sequences. The raw public data were reprocessed by TCRdb itself: fastp quality trimming at Q25, MiXCR clonotype calling, in-frame beta chains only. All rows with the same CDR3 protein become a single entry with the most common DNA and genes. The V and J calls and clone size are TCRdb's, not the authors'. The sample table shows 95,000 to 150,000 distinct CDR3 sequences, and roughly 95% are seen once. Less than 0.15% of the sample is taken by the ten largest.

The sample belongs to a study of CD8 T cells in Susac syndrome (dated by TCRdb to the late 2010s). Some background on the complete study: Among the Susac syndrome patients who were sequenced, clinically active disease was present in about six and clinical remission was observed in eight. Whether CD8+ T cell activation and differentiation in Susac syndrome was antigen driven was tested using repertoire sequencing. Susac syndrome patients were therapy-naive, on corticosteroids (some also receiving IVIg), or on IVIg alone at blood withdrawal.

Peripheral blood CD8+ and CD4+ T cells from healthy donors, Susac syndrome patients and multiple sclerosis patients were profiled by high-throughput TCR beta sequencing. The Susac syndrome patients fulfilled recently defined diagnostic criteria for either definite or probable disease. Bulk CD8+ and CD4+ T cells were purified magnetically by negative isolation, whereas CD8+ TEMRA cells were enriched by FACS. Blood was drawn into EDTA tubes, processed within 24 hours, and PBMCs were isolated by density gradient centrifugation. PBMCs intended for TCR sequencing were cryopreserved in liquid nitrogen and thawed later in a water bath at 37 degrees C. The sorted or isolated CD4+, CD8+ and CD8+ TEMRA cells reached a purity of at least 90%. The CDR3 sequence holds 12 residues, the cysteine and phenylalanine included. The sequence is cut down to CDR3 DNA, 36 bases in frame from base 1. The junction shows trimming of 5 bases on V and 9 bases on J, plus 11 bases between the germline ends. The germline V gene encodes CDR1 MGHRA and CDR2 YSYEKL.

Results and caveats for the whole study, not just this receptor: The number of individuals in the TCR sequencing and HLA analysis was acknowledged as relatively small. The CD4+ T cell repertoire of patients with Susac syndrome showed no detectable clonal expansion.

This receptor was taken from a human donor with Susac syndrome. Input material: CD4+ T cells from PBMCs. The V and J genes are TRBV4-1 and TRBJ1-5; the D gene identity is not certain. The nucleotide sequence is given as TGCGCCAGCAGCGAGGTTTTTGGGCCCCAGCATTTT. It translates to CASSEVFGPQHF.